The source of this TCR beta chain is a study of blood T cell repertoires in COVID-19. The authors' processing: Amplified reference gene primers provided the basis for estimating nucleated cell counts. Clones were sequenced by immunoSEQ multiplex PCR, and TCRdb holds only the in-frame ones, with some missing. The DNA gave D and trimming, while V, J and clone size come from that table. The sample lists fewer than 40,000 clones, 85% occurring once. Sequencing input: peripheral blood. The source of this sequence is a human donor in a cohort sampled during active COVID-19.

This CDR3 is CASSLEAGVNTQYF. The CDR3 coding sequence is TGTGCCAGCAGCTTAGAGGCAGGGGTAAATACGCAGTATTTT. This chain links TRBV7-2 with TRBJ2-3, with D tentatively TRBD1 (6 bases). V was trimmed by 1 base and J by 7 bases, leaving 12 bases between them. From germline, CDR1 is SGHTA and CDR2 FQGNSA. This CDR3 comprises 14 residues.